This T cell receptor (beta chain) was identified during a study of control samples from healthy donors and cancer patients. Generated by immunoSEQ multiplex PCR, the TCRdb table keeps only in-frame clones and is missing some. The data hold tens of thousands of clones, with approximately 80% observed a single time. V was pared by 4 bases and J by 7 bases, with 16 bases between. From germline, CDR1 is MNHNY and CDR2 SVGAGI (reference sequence). The CDR3 runs 14 residues. There are a few counts of this clone. This sequence originates from a man between 60 and 70 years old with head and neck cancer. What was sequenced was PBMCs. This chain links TRBV6-6 with TRBJ1-2, with a weak D call TRBD1 (6 bases). Here the CDR3 DNA reads TGTGCCAGCAGTTTCAATCAGGGGTCCTCTGGCTACACCTTC. Translating it yields CASSFNQGSSGYTF.